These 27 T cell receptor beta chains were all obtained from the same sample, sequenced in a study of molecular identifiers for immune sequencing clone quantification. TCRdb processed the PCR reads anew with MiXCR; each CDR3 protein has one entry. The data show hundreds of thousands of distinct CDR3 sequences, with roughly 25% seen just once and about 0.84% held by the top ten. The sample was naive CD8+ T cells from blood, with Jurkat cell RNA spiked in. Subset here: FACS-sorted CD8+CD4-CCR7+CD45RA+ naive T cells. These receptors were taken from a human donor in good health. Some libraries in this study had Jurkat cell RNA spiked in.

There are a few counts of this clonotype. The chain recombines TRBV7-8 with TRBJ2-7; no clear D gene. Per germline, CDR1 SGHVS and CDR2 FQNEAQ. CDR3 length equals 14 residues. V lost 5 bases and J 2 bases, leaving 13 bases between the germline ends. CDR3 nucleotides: TGTGCCAGCAGCCGAAGATCCGAAACCTACGAGCAGTACTTC. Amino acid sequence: CASSRRSETYEQYF. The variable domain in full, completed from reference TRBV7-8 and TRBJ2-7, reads GAGVSQSPRYKVAKRGQDVALRCDPISGHVSLFWYQQALGQGPEFLTYFQNEAQLDKSGLPSDRFFAERPEGSVSTLKIQRTQQEDSAVYLCASSRRSETYEQYFGPGTRLTVT.

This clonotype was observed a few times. CDR3 protein: CASSSGQGFRNEQFF. Here the CDR3 DNA reads TGTGCCAGCAGCTCAGGACAGGGATTCAGGAATGAGCAGTTCTTC. The chain joins TRBV7-9 to TRBJ2-1, with 8 bases fitting TRBD1. This CDR3 has 15 amino acids. V shed 4 bases and J 7 bases; nucleotides not matched to a gene: 9. Per germline, CDR1 SEHNR and CDR2 FQNEAQ (reference sequence).

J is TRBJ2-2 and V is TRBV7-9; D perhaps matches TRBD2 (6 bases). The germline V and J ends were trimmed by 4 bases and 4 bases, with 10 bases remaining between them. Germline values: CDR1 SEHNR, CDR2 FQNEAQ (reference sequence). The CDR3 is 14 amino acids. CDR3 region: CASSSGTSTGELFF. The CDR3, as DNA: TGTGCCAGCAGCTCCGGGACTTCCACCGGGGAGCTGTTTTTT.

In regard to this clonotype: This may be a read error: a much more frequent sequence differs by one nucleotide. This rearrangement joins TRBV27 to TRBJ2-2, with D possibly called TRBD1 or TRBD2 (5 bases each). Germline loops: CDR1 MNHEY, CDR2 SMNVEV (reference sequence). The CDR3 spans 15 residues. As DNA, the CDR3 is TGTGCCAGCAGTTTACAACAGTCAGTCACCGGGGCGCTGTTTTTT. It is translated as CASSLQQSVTGALFF.

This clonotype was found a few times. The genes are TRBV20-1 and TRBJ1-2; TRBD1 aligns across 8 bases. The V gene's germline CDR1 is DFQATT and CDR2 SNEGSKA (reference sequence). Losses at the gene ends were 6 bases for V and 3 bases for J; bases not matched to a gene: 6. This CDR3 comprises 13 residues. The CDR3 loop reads CSAQDREDYGYTF. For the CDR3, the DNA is TGCAGTGCGCAGGACAGGGAGGACTATGGCTACACCTTC.

The CDR3 DNA sequence: TGTGCCAGTAGTAACAGCATGAACACTGAAGCTTTCTTT. This sequence encodes CASSNSMNTEAFF. The gene calls are TRBV19 and TRBJ1-1; no clear D gene. With 4 bases removed from V and 0 bases from J, the gap between germline ends came to 6 bases. Germline CDR1 reads LNHDA; CDR2 reads SQIVND (reference sequence). The CDR3 is 13 amino acids.

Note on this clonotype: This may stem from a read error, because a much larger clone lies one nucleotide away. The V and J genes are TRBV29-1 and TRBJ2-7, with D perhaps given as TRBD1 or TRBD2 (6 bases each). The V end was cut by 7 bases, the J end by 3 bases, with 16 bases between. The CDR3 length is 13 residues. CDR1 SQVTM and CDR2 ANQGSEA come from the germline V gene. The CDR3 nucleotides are TGCAGCGCCGTCCACGGGGGCCGCTACGAGCAGTACTTC. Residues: CSAVHGGRYEQYF.

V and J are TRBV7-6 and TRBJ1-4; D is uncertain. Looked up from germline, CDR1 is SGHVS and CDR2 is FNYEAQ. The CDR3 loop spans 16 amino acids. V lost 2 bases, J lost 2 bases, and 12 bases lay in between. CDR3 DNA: TGTGCCAGCAGCTTATTACGGTTTGGCACTAATGAAAAACTGTTTTTT. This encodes CASSLLRFGTNEKLFF.

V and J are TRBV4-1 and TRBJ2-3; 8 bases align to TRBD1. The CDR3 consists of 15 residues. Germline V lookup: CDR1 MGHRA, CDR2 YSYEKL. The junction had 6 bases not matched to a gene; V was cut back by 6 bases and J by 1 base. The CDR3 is CASRLTGGGTDTQYF. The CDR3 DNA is TGCGCCAGCAGGCTCACAGGGGGTGGCACAGATACGCAGTATTTT.

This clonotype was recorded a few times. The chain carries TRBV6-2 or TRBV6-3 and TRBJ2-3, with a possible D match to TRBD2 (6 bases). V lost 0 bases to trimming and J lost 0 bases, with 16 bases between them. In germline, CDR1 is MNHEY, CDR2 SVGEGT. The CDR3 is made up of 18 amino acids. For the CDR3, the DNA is TGTGCCAGCAGTTACTCGCATCATAGCGGCCTAAGCACAGATACGCAGTATTTT. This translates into CASSYSHHSGLSTDTQYF.

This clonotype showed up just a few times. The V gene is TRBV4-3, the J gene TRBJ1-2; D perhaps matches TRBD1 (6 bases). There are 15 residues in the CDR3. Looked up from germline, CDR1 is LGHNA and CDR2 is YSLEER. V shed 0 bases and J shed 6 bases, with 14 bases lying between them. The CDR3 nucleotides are TGCGCCAGCAGCCAAGACCTACAGGGTGCGGATGGCTACACCTTC. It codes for CASSQDLQGADGYTF.

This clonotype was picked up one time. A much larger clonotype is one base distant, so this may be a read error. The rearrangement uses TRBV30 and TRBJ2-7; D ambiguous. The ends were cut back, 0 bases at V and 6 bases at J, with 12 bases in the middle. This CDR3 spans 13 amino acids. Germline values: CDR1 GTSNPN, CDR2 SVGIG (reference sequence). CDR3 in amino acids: CAWSVTGPVEQYF. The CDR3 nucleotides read TGTGCCTGGAGTGTGACGGGCCCTGTCGAGCAGTACTTC.

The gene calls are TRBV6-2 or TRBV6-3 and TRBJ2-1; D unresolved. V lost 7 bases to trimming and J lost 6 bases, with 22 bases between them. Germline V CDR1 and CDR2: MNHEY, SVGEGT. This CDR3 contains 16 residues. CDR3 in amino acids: CASTLRASSLLNEQFF. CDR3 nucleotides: TGTGCCAGCACCCTCCGGGCTAGTTCATTACTCAATGAGCAGTTCTTC.

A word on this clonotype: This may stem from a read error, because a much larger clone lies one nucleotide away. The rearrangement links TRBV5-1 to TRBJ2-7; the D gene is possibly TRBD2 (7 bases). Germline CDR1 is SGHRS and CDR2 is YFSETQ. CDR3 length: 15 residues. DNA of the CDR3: TGCGCCAGCAGCTTGTCGACGGGGGGCACGTACGGGCAGTACTTC. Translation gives CASSLSTGGTYGQYF.

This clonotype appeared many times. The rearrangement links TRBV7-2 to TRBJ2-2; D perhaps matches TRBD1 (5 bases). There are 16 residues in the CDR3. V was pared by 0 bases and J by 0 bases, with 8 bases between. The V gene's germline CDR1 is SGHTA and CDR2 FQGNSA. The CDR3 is CASSLAMTANTGELFF. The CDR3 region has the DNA TGTGCCAGCAGCTTAGCAATGACAGCGAACACCGGGGAGCTGTTTTTT.

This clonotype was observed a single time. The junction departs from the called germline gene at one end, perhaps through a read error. CDR3 DNA sequence: TGTGCCAGCAGTTCGGGACAGGGGGGCGCCTACGCGCAGTACTTC. Its translation: CASSSGQGGAYAQYF. The V gene is TRBV27, the J gene TRBJ2-7; the match to TRBD1 covers 11 bases. The CDR3 is made up of 15 amino acids. Germline CDR1 MNHEY, CDR2 SMNVEV (reference sequence).

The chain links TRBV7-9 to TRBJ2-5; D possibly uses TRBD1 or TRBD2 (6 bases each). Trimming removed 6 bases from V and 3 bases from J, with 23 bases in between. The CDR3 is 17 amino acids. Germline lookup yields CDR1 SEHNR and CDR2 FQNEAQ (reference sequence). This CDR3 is CASRPLSSGAEEETQYF. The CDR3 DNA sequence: TGTGCCAGCAGGCCCCTATCTTCGGGGGCCGAAGAAGAGACCCAGTACTTC.

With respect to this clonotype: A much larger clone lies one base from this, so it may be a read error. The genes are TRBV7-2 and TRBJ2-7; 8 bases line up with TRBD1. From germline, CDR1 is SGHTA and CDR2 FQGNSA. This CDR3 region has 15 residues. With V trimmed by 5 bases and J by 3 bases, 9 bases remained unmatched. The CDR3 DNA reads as TGTGCCAGCAGCCCTTGGACAGGGCCCATCTACGAGCAGTACTTC. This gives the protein CASSPWTGPIYEQYF.

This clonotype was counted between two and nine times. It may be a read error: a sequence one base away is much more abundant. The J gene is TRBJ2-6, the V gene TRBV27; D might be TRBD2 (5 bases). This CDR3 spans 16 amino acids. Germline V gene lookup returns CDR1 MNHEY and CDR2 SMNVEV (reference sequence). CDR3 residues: CASQSMGSSGPNVLTF. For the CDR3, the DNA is TGTGCCAGCCAATCAATGGGGAGCTCTGGGCCCAACGTCCTGACTTTC.

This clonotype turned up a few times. The CDR3 bases are TGTGCCAGCAGACTAATTGACAGCCCGTATGGCTACACCTTC. It codes for CASRLIDSPYGYTF. The chain combines TRBV11-3 with TRBJ1-2, with a tentative D call TRBD1 (5 bases). The CDR3 extends over 14 amino acids. CDR1 SGHNT and CDR2 YENEEA come from the germline V gene. The V and J ends lost 6 bases and 5 bases respectively, with 16 bases between them.

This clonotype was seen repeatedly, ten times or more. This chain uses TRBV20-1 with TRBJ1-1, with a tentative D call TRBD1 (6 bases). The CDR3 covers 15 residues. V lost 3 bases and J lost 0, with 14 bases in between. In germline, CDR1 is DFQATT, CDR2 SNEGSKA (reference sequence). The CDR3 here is CSASPDSSMNTEAFF. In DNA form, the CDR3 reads TGCAGTGCTAGTCCGGACAGTTCTATGAACACTGAAGCTTTCTTT.

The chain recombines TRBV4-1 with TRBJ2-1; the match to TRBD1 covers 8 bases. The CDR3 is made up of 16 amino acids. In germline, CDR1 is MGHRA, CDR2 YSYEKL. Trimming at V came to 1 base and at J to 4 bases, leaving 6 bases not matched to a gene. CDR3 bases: TGCGCCAGCAGCCAAGGGGACAGGACATCTTACAATGAGCAGTTCTTC. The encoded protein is CASSQGDRTSYNEQFF.

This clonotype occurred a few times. CDR3 DNA sequence: TGTGCCAGCAGCTCGCCCCTGGCGGGGGGTCTGAATGAGCAGTTCTTC. It specifies CASSSPLAGGLNEQFF. This chain links TRBV7-9 with TRBJ2-1, with 8 bases matching TRBD2. The V gene end was trimmed by 4 bases and the J gene end by 7 bases; junction bases not matched to a gene: 12. There are 16 residues in the CDR3. Germline CDR1 is SEHNR and CDR2 is FQNEAQ (reference sequence).

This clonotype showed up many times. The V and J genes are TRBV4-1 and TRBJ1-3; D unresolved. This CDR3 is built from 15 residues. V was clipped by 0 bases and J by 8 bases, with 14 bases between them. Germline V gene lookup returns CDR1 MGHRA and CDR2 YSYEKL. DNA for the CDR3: TGCGCCAGCAGCCAAGATCAGTCTACCGGACACACCATATATTTT. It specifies CASSQDQSTGHTIYF.

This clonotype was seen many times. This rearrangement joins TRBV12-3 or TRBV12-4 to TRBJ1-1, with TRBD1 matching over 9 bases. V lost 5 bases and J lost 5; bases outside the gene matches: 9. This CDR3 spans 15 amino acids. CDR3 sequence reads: CASSHAQGASTEAFF. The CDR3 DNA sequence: TGTGCCAGCAGTCATGCACAGGGGGCCTCGACTGAAGCTTTCTTT.

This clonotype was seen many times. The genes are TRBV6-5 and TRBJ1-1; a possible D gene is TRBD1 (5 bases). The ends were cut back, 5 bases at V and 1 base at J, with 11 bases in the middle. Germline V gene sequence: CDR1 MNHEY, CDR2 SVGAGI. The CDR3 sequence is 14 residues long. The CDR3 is CASSPQGANTEAFF. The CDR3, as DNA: TGTGCCAGCAGTCCCCAGGGCGCGAACACTGAAGCTTTCTTT.

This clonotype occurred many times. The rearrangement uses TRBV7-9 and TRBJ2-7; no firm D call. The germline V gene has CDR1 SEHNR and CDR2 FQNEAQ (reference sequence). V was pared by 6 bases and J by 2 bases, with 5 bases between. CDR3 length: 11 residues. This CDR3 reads CASSITYEQYF. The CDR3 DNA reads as TGTGCCAGCAGTATCACCTACGAGCAGTACTTC.